A single sample is the source of the 25 T cell receptor beta chains below, sequenced in a study of CD8+ T cells in alopecia areata. Extracted from the samples, RNA was reverse transcribed into cDNA to serve as the sequencing template. Only in-frame clones appear in the TCRdb table, and some are missing; sequencing was by immunoSEQ multiplex PCR. The repertoire holds about 200,000 clones, with about 60% as singletons. Material: CD4+ T cells sorted from blood, obtained at week 0. Source of these receptors: a human donor with alopecia areata.

The gene calls are TRBV10-1 and TRBJ2-7, with 13 bases aligning to TRBD2. V shed 5 bases, J shed 9 bases, and the junction held 7 bases outside the gene matches. The CDR3 runs 14 residues. The germline V gene encodes CDR1 WNHNN and CDR2 SYGVQD (reference sequence). CDR3 region: CASSQGLAGDRQYF. The CDR3 bases are TGCGCCAGCAGTCAAGGACTAGCGGGAGATCGGCAGTACTTC.

The rearrangement joins TRBV11-2 to TRBJ1-4, with D perhaps matching TRBD1 (6 bases). The V gene's germline CDR1 is SGHAT and CDR2 FQNNGV. The CDR3 runs 15 residues. V lost 5 bases, J lost 7 bases, and 17 bases lay in between. CDR3 region: CASSGNRVSSEKLFF. Written as DNA, the CDR3 is TGTGCCAGCAGCGGAAACAGGGTTTCGAGTGAAAAACTGTTTTTT.

The chain employs TRBV27 and TRBJ1-5; weak D call: TRBD1 (6 bases). Trimming left V 6 bases short and J 5 bases short, with 17 bases between. Germline lookup yields CDR1 MNHEY and CDR2 SMNVEV (reference sequence). The CDR3 has 15 residues. The CDR3 nucleotides read TGTGCCAGCAGCCCGTTACAGGGTAGGGATCAGCCCCAGCATTTT. This encodes CASSPLQGRDQPQHF.

The chain recombines TRBV6-5 with TRBJ1-3; D perhaps matches TRBD1 (5 bases). The length of the CDR3 is 14 residues. The ends were cut back, 6 bases at V and 4 bases at J, with 13 bases in the middle. CDR1 and CDR2 from the germline V gene are MNHEY and SVGAGI. Here the CDR3 reads CASSNDRSGNTIYF. The DNA of the CDR3 is TGTGCCAGCAGCAATGACAGATCGGGAAACACCATATATTTT.

This chain connects TRBV11-2 to TRBJ1-1; TRBD1 matches 8 bases. This CDR3 is 14 amino acids long. The V and J ends lost 3 bases and 6 bases, in that order; junction bases with no gene match: 6. Germline loops: CDR1 SGHAT, CDR2 FQNNGV. In nucleotides, the CDR3 is TGTGCCAGCAGCTTGGACAGGGATCGGGCTGAAGCTTTCTTT. Translated: CASSLDRDRAEAFF.

This clone was seen only a few times. Other nucleotide sequences from this sample produce the same CDR3. J is TRBJ2-7 and V is TRBV5-1; 9 bases agree with TRBD2. This CDR3 has 14 residues. The germline V gene encodes CDR1 SGHRS and CDR2 YFSETQ. With V trimmed by 2 bases and J by 3 bases, 3 bases remained unmatched. Here the CDR3 reads CASSFSGGLYEQYF. CDR3 sequence (DNA): TGCGCCAGCAGCTTTAGCGGGGGCCTCTACGAGCAGTACTTC.

This chain connects TRBV7-9 to TRBJ2-7, with 8 bases identical to TRBD1. Trimming cost V 5 bases and J 2 bases; bases outside gene matches: 11. There are 16 residues in the CDR3. Germline CDR1 and CDR2: SEHNR and FQNEAQ (reference sequence). This CDR3 is CASSTYSGTGTYEQYF. The CDR3 DNA sequence: TGTGCCAGCAGCACCTATTCCGGGACAGGCACCTACGAGCAGTACTTC.

The V gene is TRBV5-1, the J gene TRBJ2-1; perhaps D is TRBD1 or TRBD2 (5 bases each). The CDR3 has 14 residues. Trimming pared 0 bases from V and 4 bases from J, leaving 8 bases between. Germline V CDR1 and CDR2: SGHRS, YFSETQ. Written as DNA, the CDR3 is TGCGCCAGCAGCTTGGGGGGGATATACAATGAGCAGTTCTTC. Translation gives CASSLGGIYNEQFF.

This clone was seen only once. The chain combines TRBV7-9 with TRBJ1-1; D call uncertain. The germline CDR1 and CDR2 sequences are SEHNR and FQNEAQ (reference sequence). Trimming removed 4 bases from V and 3 bases from J, with 9 bases in between. The CDR3 has 13 residues. CDR3 in DNA: TGTGCCAGCAGCTCTATGGCTGACACTGAAGCTTTCTTT. It encodes CASSSMADTEAFF.

This clone was observed a handful of times. J is TRBJ2-1 and V is TRBV29-1; D might be TRBD2 (6 bases). The germline V gene encodes CDR1 SQVTM and CDR2 ANQGSEA. This CDR3 region has 14 residues. V dropped 2 bases and J dropped 8 bases, with 16 bases sitting between them. This CDR3 reads CSVEYFGSRYEQFF. In nucleotides, the CDR3 is TGCAGCGTTGAATATTTCGGGAGTAGATATGAGCAGTTCTTC.

The gene calls are TRBV10-3 and TRBJ2-1; no clear D gene. The V end lost 4 bases, the J end lost 8 bases, and 9 bases lay between the germline ends. From germline, CDR1 is ENHRY and CDR2 SYGVKD. The CDR3 extends over 12 amino acids. The CDR3 loop reads CAISGVVDEQFF. DNA for the CDR3: TGTGCCATCAGTGGAGTGGTGGATGAGCAGTTCTTC.

The V and J genes are TRBV7-3 and TRBJ2-2; D unclear. The CDR3 contains 13 residues. V was shortened by 2 bases and J by 6 bases, with 7 bases between the two germline ends. Per germline, CDR1 SGHTA and CDR2 FQGTGA. The CDR3 DNA follows: TGTGCCAGCAGCTTATCCCTAGCCGGGGAGCTGTTTTTT. Encoded protein: CASSLSLAGELFF. Combining the CDR3 with reference TRBV7-3 and TRBJ2-2 gives the whole variable domain GAGVSQTPSNKVTEKGKYVELRCDPISGHTALYWYRQSLGQGPEFLIYFQGTGAADDSGLPNDRFFAVRPEGSVSTLKIQRTERGDSAVYLCASSLSLAGELFFGEGSRLTVL.

A few counts support this clone. This rearrangement joins TRBV9 to TRBJ1-5, with D possibly being TRBD1 (6 bases). V shed 4 bases and J shed 0 bases, with 17 bases lying between them. Germline V gives CDR1 SGDLS, CDR2 YYNGEE. This CDR3 has 17 amino acids. The CDR3 DNA is TGTGCCAGCAGCCCCCACGCACAGGGACGTAGCAATCAGCCCCAGCATTTT. Amino acid sequence: CASSPHAQGRSNQPQHF.

This clone has only a few counts. This sequence joins TRBV19 and TRBJ1-1; TRBD1 matches 7 bases. Germline CDR1 and CDR2: LNHDA and SQIVND (reference sequence). The V segment lost 5 bases and the J segment 11 bases; nucleotides outside the gene matches: 14. The CDR3 has 14 amino acids. The CDR3 DNA sequence: TGTGCCAGTAGTCCCGGTCGAGGGGGCGATTGGGCTTTCTTT. Translated: CASSPGRGGDWAFF.

The chain couples TRBV6-1 to TRBJ2-5; D possibly corresponds to TRBD1 (5 bases). The V gene's germline CDR1 is MNHNS and CDR2 SASEGT. The length of the CDR3 is 13 residues. Deletions cut 6 bases from V and 3 bases from J, with 11 bases between. CDR3 sequence (DNA): TGTGCCAGCAGCCCCACAGGCAAAGAGACCCAGTACTTC. Translation gives CASSPTGKETQYF.

This clone was seen more than once but under ten times. The J gene is TRBJ1-1, the V gene TRBV7-9, with unresolved D. The CDR3 has 13 residues. CDR1 SEHNR and CDR2 FQNEAQ come from the germline V gene (reference sequence). Trimming shortened V by 4 bases and J by 1 base, and 7 bases separated the two germline ends. CDR3 sequence: CASSYDPNTEAFF. In nucleotides, the CDR3 is TGTGCCAGCAGCTACGACCCGAACACTGAAGCTTTCTTT.

On this clone itself: This sample includes further DNA sequences coding for the same CDR3. V is TRBV30 and J is TRBJ2-3, with D hard to call. Between the trimmed V and J ends, which lost 0 bases and 4 bases, there was a span of 11 bases. This CDR3 region has 14 residues. The germline gives CDR1 GTSNPN, CDR2 SVGIG (reference sequence). The CDR3 DNA sequence: TGTGCCTGGAGTGTGCGCAGTCCCCCAGATACGCAGTATTTT. It is translated as CAWSVRSPPDTQYF.

Of note for this clone: Other DNA variants within this sample encode the same CDR3. The V and J genes are TRBV2 and TRBJ1-4; D is unclear. CDR1 is SNHLY and CDR2 is FYNNEI in the germline V gene. V was shortened by 6 bases and J by 3 bases, with 2 bases between the two germline ends. This CDR3 region has 11 residues. The CDR3 is CASRSNEKLFF. The CDR3 DNA is TGTGCCAGCAGATCTAATGAAAAACTGTTTTTT.

The rearrangement links TRBV6-1 to TRBJ2-2; TRBD2 is a possible D gene (6 bases). V lost 11 bases and J lost 5, with 9 bases in between. The germline V gene has CDR1 MNHNS and CDR2 SASEGT. CDR3 size: 11 residues. CDR3 sequence (DNA): TGTGCCGTCCGGGGGACCGGGGAGCTGTTTTTT. It specifies CAVRGTGELFF.

The chain links TRBV15 to TRBJ2-6, with 11 bases aligning to TRBD1. This CDR3 region has 16 residues. Trimming cost V 7 bases and J 3 bases; bases outside gene matches: 5. From germline, CDR1 is LNHNV and CDR2 YYDKDF (reference sequence). Written as DNA, the CDR3 is TGTGCCACCAAGGCGGACAGGGGGCTTGGGGCCAACGTCCTGACTTTC. This gives the protein CATKADRGLGANVLTF.

This clone was picked up a small number of times. This chain joins TRBV30 and TRBJ1-1; D perhaps matches TRBD1 (5 bases). The CDR3 is made up of 13 amino acids. Trimming took 7 bases from V and 5 from J, leaving 17 bases between them. The germline V gene has CDR1 GTSNPN and CDR2 SVGIG (reference sequence). CDR3 in DNA: TGTGCCTCGACACCGGGGGTTGGGACTGAAGCTTTCTTT. Amino acid sequence: CASTPGVGTEAFF.

The rearrangement uses TRBV2 and TRBJ1-4, with a weak D call TRBD1 (6 bases). Germline loops: CDR1 SNHLY, CDR2 FYNNEI. CDR3 size: 15 residues. V was trimmed by 7 bases and J by 4 bases, leaving 16 bases between them. In nucleotides, the CDR3 is TGTGCCAGCACCCTTCGCACAGGGATTAATGAAAAACTGTTTTTT. This gives the protein CASTLRTGINEKLFF. The full variable domain, with the rest looked up from reference TRBV2 and TRBJ1-4, is EPEVTQTPSHQVTQMGQEVILRCVPISNHLYFYWYRQILGQKVEFLVSFYNNEISEKSEIFDDQFSVERPDGSNFTLKIRSTKLEDSAMYFCASTLRTGINEKLFFGSGTQLSVL.

The V and J genes are TRBV6-5 and TRBJ2-7; 7 bases fit TRBD1. V shed 5 bases and J 1 base; nucleotides not matched to a gene: 8. The germline CDR1 and CDR2 sequences are MNHEY and SVGAGI. CDR3 length equals 15 residues. The CDR3 sequence is CASSQQMTGSYEQYF. The CDR3 DNA reads as TGTGCCAGCAGTCAACAAATGACAGGGTCCTACGAGCAGTACTTC.

This clone was counted ten times or more. The identical CDR3 is also encoded by other nucleotide sequences in the sample. The CDR3 DNA sequence: TGTGCCAGCAGCTTCTCCTTGGGTCAAGAGACCCAGTACTTC. Translating it yields CASSFSLGQETQYF. This sequence joins TRBV7-9 and TRBJ2-5; D gene uncertain. Trimming removed 3 bases at V and 2 bases at J, with 10 bases between. The CDR3 is made up of 14 amino acids. Germline CDR1 and CDR2: SEHNR and FQNEAQ (reference sequence). Variable domain in full (rest from reference TRBV7-9 and TRBJ2-5): DTGVSQNPRHKITKRGQNVTFRCDPISEHNRLYWYRQTLGQGPEFLTYFQNEAQLEKSRLLSDRFSAERPKGSFSTLEIQRTEQGDSAMYLCASSFSLGQETQYFGPGTRLLVL.

This chain uses TRBV5-4 with TRBJ2-2; 16 bases match TRBD2. Germline values: CDR1 SGHNT, CDR2 YYREEE (reference sequence). This CDR3 has 18 amino acids. V lost 3 bases to trimming and J lost 4 bases; unmatched junction nucleotides: 6. Here the CDR3 reads CASSSGLAGGPGTGELFF. As DNA, the CDR3 is TGTGCCAGCAGCTCGGGACTAGCGGGAGGGCCCGGCACCGGGGAGCTGTTTTTT.